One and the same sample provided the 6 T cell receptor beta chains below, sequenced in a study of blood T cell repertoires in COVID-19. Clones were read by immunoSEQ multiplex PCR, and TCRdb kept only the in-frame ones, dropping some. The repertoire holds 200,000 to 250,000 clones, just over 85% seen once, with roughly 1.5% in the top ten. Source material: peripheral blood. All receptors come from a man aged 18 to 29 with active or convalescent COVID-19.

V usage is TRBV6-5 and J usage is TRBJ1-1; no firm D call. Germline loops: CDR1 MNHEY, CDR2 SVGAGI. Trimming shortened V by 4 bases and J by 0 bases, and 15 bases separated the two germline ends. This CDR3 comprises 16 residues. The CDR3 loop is CASSWLSGTLNTEAFF. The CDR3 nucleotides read TGTGCCAGCAGTTGGTTATCGGGAACCCTGAACACTGAAGCTTTCTTT.

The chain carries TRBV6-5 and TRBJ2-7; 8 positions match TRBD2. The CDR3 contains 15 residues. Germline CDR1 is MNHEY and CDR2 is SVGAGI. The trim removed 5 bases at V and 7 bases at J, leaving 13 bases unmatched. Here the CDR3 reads CASSPLAGPSMEQYF. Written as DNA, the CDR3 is TGTGCCAGCAGTCCTTTAGCGGGACCTTCGATGGAGCAGTACTTC.

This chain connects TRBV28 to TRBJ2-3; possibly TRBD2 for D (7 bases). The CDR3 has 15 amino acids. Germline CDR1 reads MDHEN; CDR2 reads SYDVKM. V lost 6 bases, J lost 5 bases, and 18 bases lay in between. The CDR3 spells CASSEIGGRGDTQYF. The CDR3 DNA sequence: TGTGCCAGCAGCGAGATCGGGGGGCGAGGAGATACGCAGTATTTT. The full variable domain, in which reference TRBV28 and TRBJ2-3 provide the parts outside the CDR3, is DVKVTQSSRYLVKRTGEKVFLECVQDMDHENMFWYRQDPGLGLRLIYFSYDVKMKEKGDIPEGYSVSREKKERFSLILESASTNQTSMYLCASSEIGGRGDTQYFGPGTRLTVL.

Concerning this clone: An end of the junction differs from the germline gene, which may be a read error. The CDR3 loop reads CAISVGGSGRASLF. In nucleotides, the CDR3 is TGTGCCATCAGTGTGGGGGGTAGCGGGAGAGCCTCACTCTTC. V usage is TRBV10-3 and J usage is TRBJ2-7, with 9 bases identical to TRBD2. The germline V gene has CDR1 ENHRY and CDR2 SYGVKD. CDR3 length equals 14 residues.

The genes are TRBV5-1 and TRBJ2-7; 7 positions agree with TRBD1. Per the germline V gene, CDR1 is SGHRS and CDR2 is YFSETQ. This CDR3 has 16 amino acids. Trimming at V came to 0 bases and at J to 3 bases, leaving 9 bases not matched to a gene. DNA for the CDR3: TGCGCCAGCAGCTTGGGAACGGGACAGATTAACTACGAGCAGTACTTC. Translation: CASSLGTGQINYEQYF.

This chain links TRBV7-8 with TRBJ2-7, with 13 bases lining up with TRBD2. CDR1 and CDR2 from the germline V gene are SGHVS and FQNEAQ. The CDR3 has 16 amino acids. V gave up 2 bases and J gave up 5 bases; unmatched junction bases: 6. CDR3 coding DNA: TGTGCCAGCAGCTTATACGGGACTAGCGGGATTGACGAGCAGTACTTC. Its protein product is CASSLYGTSGIDEQYF.